This record concerns one TCR beta chain sequence. The time point is: pretreatment peripheral blood. This entry is derived from a study of PD-L1 blockade in urothelial cancer. Looking at the study overall: Anywhere from 0 to 3 prior chemotherapy regimens had been received by patients. It was at 3 weeks (second dose) and 6 weeks after treatment start that blood was analyzed. When blood samples were assessed, the median T cell count was 120,000 to 150,000.

TCRdb keeps only in-frame clones here, not all; method: immunoSEQ multiplex PCR. The data contain 43,000 or so clones, around 84% of them seen just once; the ten biggest clones take up roughly 17%. The sequenced sample was PBMCs, obtained around atezolizumab (anti-PD-L1) treatment. The receptor was isolated from a man in his 60s with urothelial cancer.

CDR3: CASSESARGEQYF. The CDR3 coding sequence is TGCGCCAGCAGTGAGTCGGCAAGAGGCGAGCAGTACTTC. V and J are TRBV10-1 and TRBJ2-7; D unresolved. Germline CDR1 WNHNN, CDR2 SYGVQD (reference sequence). V was pared by 0 bases and J by 6 bases, with 9 bases between. The CDR3 covers 13 residues.